This passage covers 23 T cell receptor beta chains from one sample sequenced in a study of T and B cells in COVID-19 patients (dated by TCRdb to about 2020). TCRdb names Illumina MiSeq as the instrument used. TRB rearrangements were amplified by multiplex PCR with BIOMED2 TRB-A/B primer pools. The public reads were reprocessed in TCRdb via fastp at Q25 and MiXCR, keeping in-frame beta chains. Each entry is one CDR3 protein sequence, shown with its most common DNA and genes. Across this sample there are 20,000 or so distinct CDR3 sequences, with 36% seen only once. The ten largest clones represent approximately 15% of the sample. Genomic DNA extracted from blood, in amounts of roughly 230-550 ng, served as the starting material for amplifying TRB repertoires. Sequences were obtained from blood. Receptor source: a human donor with active COVID-19.

V and J are TRBV27 and TRBJ1-2; 8 bases match TRBD1. This CDR3 is 15 amino acids long. The germline gives CDR1 MNHEY, CDR2 SMNVEV (reference sequence). V lost 10 bases, J lost 2 bases, and 12 bases stayed unmatched. This CDR3 reads CATRSSGGRNYGYTF. CDR3 nucleotides: TGTGCCACCCGATCCTCAGGGGGCAGGAACTATGGCTACACCTTC.

About this clonotype itself: A read error may explain this, as a much larger clone is one base away. The V gene is TRBV19, the J gene TRBJ2-7; 7 bases align to TRBD2. Germline V gene data show CDR1 as LNHDA and CDR2 as SQIVND (reference sequence). This CDR3 contains 14 residues. The CDR3 DNA reads as TGTGCCAGTAGTGCCGGGGGGTCAACCTACGAGAAGTACTTC. Its protein product is CASSAGGSTYEKYF.

The chain uses TRBV12-3 or TRBV12-4 and TRBJ1-2, with TRBD1 identical over 8 bases. The V segment lost 5 bases and the J segment 8 bases; nucleotides outside the gene matches: 10. This CDR3 has 14 residues. The DNA of the CDR3 is TGTGCCAGCAGTCCGAAGACAGGGGTGGGGGGCTACACCTTC. Translation gives CASSPKTGVGGYTF.

The genes are TRBV19 and TRBJ2-2, with a possible D match to TRBD1 (6 bases). The CDR3 is 15 amino acids. Germline V gene lookup returns CDR1 LNHDA and CDR2 SQIVND (reference sequence). The V and J ends lost 5 bases and 5 bases respectively, with 15 bases between them. The CDR3 region has the DNA TGTGCCAGTAGTCCAATACAGGGTTGGACCGGGGAGCTGTTTTTT. This gives the protein CASSPIQGWTGELFF.

This clonotype was recorded a few times. This chain links TRBV19 with TRBJ1-5, with 11 bases that match TRBD1. The J segment lost 2 bases and the V segment lost 6 bases, leaving 3 bases of the junction unmatched. This CDR3 region has 15 residues. Germline CDR1 is LNHDA and CDR2 is SQIVND (reference sequence). The CDR3: CASRDRGQGNQPQHF. The CDR3 coding sequence is TGTGCCAGTAGGGACAGGGGGCAAGGCAATCAGCCCCAGCATTTT.

The chain couples TRBV19 to TRBJ2-2, with 11 bases identical to TRBD2. The trim removed 5 bases at V and 6 bases at J, leaving 8 bases unmatched. The CDR3 covers 16 residues. CDR1 and CDR2 (germline): LNHDA, SQIVND (reference sequence). The CDR3 here is CASSLTSGVRSGELFF. In DNA, the CDR3 is TGTGCCAGTAGTTTGACTAGCGGGGTTAGATCCGGGGAGCTGTTTTTT.

This clonotype was picked up a small number of times. The V gene is TRBV6-2 or TRBV6-3, the J gene TRBJ2-1, with D uncertain. The CDR3 spans 18 residues. Germline lookup yields CDR1 MNHEY and CDR2 SVGEGT. Trimming removed 6 bases at V and 0 bases at J, with 21 bases between. In nucleotides, the CDR3 is TGTGCCAGCAGAAGGGCCGTCGACGTATACAGCTCCTACAATGAGCAGTTCTTC. Translating it yields CASRRAVDVYSSYNEQFF.

This chain uses TRBV6-5 with TRBJ2-3; D is tentatively TRBD1 or TRBD2 (5 bases each). The length of the CDR3 is 19 residues. Germline assignment: CDR1 MNHEY and CDR2 SVGAGI. V dropped 0 bases and J dropped 0 bases, with 19 bases sitting between them. This CDR3 reads CASSYSNVGVRRSTDTQYF. The CDR3, as DNA: TGTGCCAGCAGTTACTCGAATGTGGGGGTAAGAAGGAGCACAGATACGCAGTATTTT.

This clonotype showed up just a few times. The chain combines TRBV6-5 with TRBJ1-1; unclear D gene. CDR3 size: 11 residues. The ends were cut back, 8 bases at V and 7 bases at J, with 11 bases in the middle. Germline V gives CDR1 MNHEY, CDR2 SVGAGI. The CDR3 region has the DNA TGTGCCAGCGGGTTAATAGATGAAGCTTTCTTT. Its translation is CASGLIDEAFF.

This clonotype qualifies as medium-sized. V usage is TRBV29-1 and J usage is TRBJ2-5, with D maybe TRBD2 (7 bases). With 8 bases removed from V and 4 bases from J, the gap between germline ends came to 17 bases. This CDR3 region has 13 residues. Germline V gives CDR1 SQVTM, CDR2 ANQGSEA. CDR3 sequence: CSSGGGGGETQYF. CDR3 coding DNA: TGCAGCTCCGGGGGCGGGGGCGGAGAGACCCAGTACTTC.

This chain connects TRBV6-5 to TRBJ1-2, with D uncertain. The length of the CDR3 is 15 residues. Germline V lookup: CDR1 MNHEY, CDR2 SVGAGI. Trimming stripped 0 bases from V and 4 bases from J, with 12 bases between. CDR3 sequence reads: CASSYSSELGYGYTF. CDR3 in DNA: TGTGCCAGCAGTTACTCGAGCGAACTGGGCTATGGCTACACCTTC.

The rearrangement joins TRBV12-3 or TRBV12-4 to TRBJ2-3, with 10 bases that match TRBD2. CDR3 length equals 15 residues. With 3 bases clipped from V and 4 bases from J, the junction kept 4 bases outside the gene matches. The CDR3 sequence is CASSLGTSVPDTQYF. Written as DNA, the CDR3 is TGTGCCAGCAGTTTGGGGACTAGCGTCCCAGATACGCAGTATTTT.

The rearrangement links TRBV27 to TRBJ1-1; D is unresolved. The CDR3 has 18 amino acids. The V and J ends lost 5 bases and 4 bases respectively, with 26 bases between them. Germline CDR1 is MNHEY and CDR2 is SMNVEV (reference sequence). For the CDR3, the DNA is TGTGCCAGCAGTCCACCCTTCAGCCCGTTTCTGCCAAGCACTGAAGCTTTCTTT. Translating gives CASSPPFSPFLPSTEAFF.

By its share, this clonotype is medium-sized. V and J are TRBV29-1 and TRBJ2-7; D call uncertain. V lost 7 bases, J lost 0 bases, and 13 bases lay in between. The CDR3 length is 13 residues. Germline V gene lookup returns CDR1 SQVTM and CDR2 ANQGSEA. The CDR3 sequence: CSAKPDSSYEQYF. The CDR3 nucleotides are TGCAGCGCCAAACCCGATAGCTCCTACGAGCAGTACTTC.

This clonotype ranks as medium-sized. The chain carries TRBV27 and TRBJ2-1; D may be TRBD1 (5 bases). Germline CDR1 MNHEY, CDR2 SMNVEV (reference sequence). The CDR3 covers 13 residues. Trimming removed 2 bases from V and 7 bases from J, with 9 bases in between. The CDR3 loop is CASSLIGANEQFF. CDR3 bases: TGTGCCAGCAGTTTAATAGGGGCAAATGAGCAGTTCTTC.

V and J are TRBV7-2 and TRBJ1-6; D is unresolved. The germline V and J ends were trimmed by 5 bases and 5 bases, with 13 bases remaining between them. The germline V gene has CDR1 SGHTA and CDR2 FQGNSA. The CDR3 totals 15 residues. The chain's CDR3 is CASSPRRVDNSPLHF. The DNA for the CDR3 is TGTGCCAGCAGCCCTCGGAGGGTGGATAATTCACCCCTCCACTTT.

This clonotype was seen more than once but under ten times. The rearrangement links TRBV13 to TRBJ2-1, with D possibly TRBD2 on 7 matching bases. Between the trimmed V and J ends, which lost 2 bases and 0 bases, there was a span of 23 bases. CDR1 is PRHDT and CDR2 is FYEKMQ in the germline V gene (reference sequence). The CDR3 is 20 residues long. CDR3 residues: CASSLSWGPGGGSSYNEQFF. In DNA, the CDR3 is TGTGCCAGCAGCTTATCTTGGGGGCCTGGGGGGGGGAGCTCCTACAATGAGCAGTTCTTC. Looking up the rest from reference TRBV13 and TRBJ2-1 gives the full variable domain: AAGVIQSPRHLIKEKRETATLKCYPIPRHDTVYWYQQGPGQDPQFLISFYEKMQSDKGSIPDRFSAQQFSDYHSELNMSSLELGDSALYFCASSLSWGPGGGSSYNEQFFGPGTRLTVL.

This clonotype was seen a few times. The rearrangement links TRBV19 to TRBJ1-5; a possible D gene is TRBD1 (5 bases). CDR3 size: 14 residues. V shed 5 bases and J shed 5 bases, with 13 bases lying between them. Germline assignment: CDR1 LNHDA and CDR2 SQIVND (reference sequence). The CDR3 reads CASSGKGLYQPQHF. The DNA for the CDR3 is TGTGCCAGTAGTGGAAAGGGACTCTATCAGCCCCAGCATTTT.

This clonotype showed up just once. The rearrangement uses TRBV29-1 and TRBJ2-1, with 9 bases lining up with TRBD1. This CDR3 has 16 residues. CDR1 and CDR2 from the germline V gene are SQVTM and ANQGSEA. V shed 3 bases and J 3 bases; nucleotides not matched to a gene: 9. The CDR3 DNA sequence: TGCAGCGTTGACGGGGGTGGGACAGGGTTCTACAATGAGCAGTTCTTC. Translation gives CSVDGGGTGFYNEQFF.

The chain recombines TRBV6-5 with TRBJ2-5, with 9 bases fitting TRBD2. V trimming: 9 bases; J trimming: 10 bases; junction bases outside the gene matches: 12. The CDR3 totals 13 residues. CDR1 and CDR2 (germline): MNHEY, SVGAGI. Here the CDR3 reads CASSAGGTALQYF. CDR3 nucleotides: TGTGCCAGTTCGGCGGGGGGGACAGCACTCCAGTACTTC.

The rearrangement uses TRBV20-1 and TRBJ2-3, with D perhaps matching TRBD2 (6 bases). Germline values: CDR1 DFQATT, CDR2 SNEGSKA (reference sequence). This CDR3 region has 14 residues. Trimming removed 6 bases at V and 2 bases at J, with 15 bases between. CDR3 amino acids: CSAAGPGVTDTQYF. In nucleotides, the CDR3 is TGCAGTGCGGCCGGGCCGGGGGTCACAGATACGCAGTATTTT.

This chain joins TRBV6-4 and TRBJ2-5; D possibly matches TRBD1 or TRBD2 (5 bases each). This CDR3 has 15 residues. V lost 3 bases and J lost 9, with 20 bases in between. Germline assignment: CDR1 MRHNA and CDR2 SNTAGT. In nucleotides, the CDR3 is TGTGCCAGCAGTGAATCTCCGGGACGGACGACAGCCCAGTACTTC. Translation: CASSESPGRTTAQYF.

V gene TRBV18 combines with J gene TRBJ1-4; 8 bases align to TRBD1. CDR1 is KGHSH and CDR2 is LQKENI in the germline V gene. The CDR3 is 18 amino acids. The J segment lost 2 bases and the V segment lost 3 bases, leaving 11 bases of the junction unmatched. The CDR3 reads CASSPRTGMDGTNEKLFF. CDR3 nucleotides: TGTGCCAGCTCACCTAGGACAGGGATGGACGGGACTAATGAAAAACTGTTTTTT.